This TCR beta chain appears in the sequencing data of a study of T cell responses to AZD1222 COVID-19 vaccine. Broader study findings: Nearly half of spike-specific TCRs reportedly go after variant regions that carry no mutations.

Comments on this clone: Its target is unknown.

Some clones are missing from TCRdb's copy, which holds only in-frame ones; the method was immunoSEQ multiplex PCR. The sample shows 96,000 or so clones, about nine tenths of them seen only once. Trimming took off 5 bases at V and 5 bases at J, with 13 bases between the two ends. This CDR3 is built from 14 residues. The V gene's germline CDR1 is GTSNPN and CDR2 SVGIG (reference sequence). The chain is built from TRBV30 and TRBJ1-6; possibly TRBD1 for D (6 bases). The sequenced sample was peripheral blood, obtained on day 0 of AZD1222 vaccination. This TCR derives from an adult in good health. The chain's CDR3 is CAWLHRQDNSPLHF. The CDR3 DNA reads TGTGCCTGGCTACACCGACAGGATAATTCACCCCTCCACTTT.